These 23 T cell receptor beta chains were all obtained from the same sample, sequenced in a study of blood T cell repertoires in COVID-19. Assay used: immunoSEQ multiplex PCR; TCRdb lists only in-frame clones, some missing. Here the sample spans a few hundred thousand clones, roughly 90% being singletons. The sequencing sample was made of peripheral blood. The receptors originated from a man aged 40-49 years with acute or convalescent COVID-19.

The chain uses TRBV12-5 and TRBJ2-7; TRBD1 is a possible D gene (7 bases). The CDR3 has 20 amino acids. Trimming pared 0 bases from V and 1 base from J, leaving 25 bases between. From germline, CDR1 is LGHNT and CDR2 FRNRAP. The CDR3 nucleotides read TGTGCTAGTGGTTTGGTCAAACAGGGGCCTAGCGCTGGGTTATCCTACGAGCAGTACTTC. Amino acid sequence: CASGLVKQGPSAGLSYEQYF.

This chain links TRBV18 with TRBJ2-3, with a tentative D call TRBD1 (6 bases). CDR1 is KGHSH, CDR2 LQKENI, per germline. The CDR3 has 15 residues. The V end lost 2 bases, the J end lost 2 bases, and 11 bases lay between the germline ends. The CDR3, as DNA: TGTGCCAGCTCACCAGGGGCAGGGGTCACAGATACGCAGTATTTT. Protein product: CASSPGAGVTDTQYF.

In its sample, this clone was seen once. The rearrangement joins TRBV6-6 to TRBJ1-2, with 9 positions matching TRBD1. The CDR3 runs to 13 residues. Germline V gene sequence: CDR1 MNHNY, CDR2 SVGAGI (reference sequence). The V segment lost 5 bases and the J segment 10 bases; nucleotides outside the gene matches: 8. The CDR3 spells CASSITGGDVYTF. The CDR3 DNA follows: TGTGCCAGCAGTATTACAGGGGGCGACGTCTACACCTTC.

Points on this clone: The same CDR3 is also encoded by other DNA sequences in this sample. The rearrangement joins TRBV2 to TRBJ1-1, with 10 bases matching TRBD1. The V segment lost 6 bases and the J segment 3 bases; nucleotides outside the gene matches: 4. The germline V gene has CDR1 SNHLY and CDR2 FYNNEI. This CDR3 contains 14 residues. CDR3 region: CASSGDRGYTEAFF. In DNA, the CDR3 is TGTGCCAGCAGCGGGGACAGGGGTTACACTGAAGCTTTCTTT.

The rearrangement uses TRBV4-3 and TRBJ1-5; TRBD1 might be the D (5 bases). The CDR3 length is 15 residues. The ends were cut back, 1 base at V and 3 bases at J, with 10 bases in the middle. Germline CDR1 and CDR2: LGHNA and YSLEER. CDR3 residues: CASSQARASNQPQHF. The CDR3, as DNA: TGCGCCAGCAGCCAAGCCAGGGCTTCCAATCAGCCCCAGCATTTT.

This sequence joins TRBV6-5 and TRBJ2-7, with 8 nucleotides matching TRBD1. Germline assignment: CDR1 MNHEY and CDR2 SVGAGI. CDR3 length equals 14 residues. The ends lost 8 bases at V and 0 bases at J; junction bases unmatched: 6. The CDR3 protein is CASAGQGSSYEQYF. The CDR3 bases are TGTGCCAGCGCAGGACAGGGAAGCTCCTACGAGCAGTACTTC.

This rearrangement joins TRBV29-1 to TRBJ2-7, with 7 nucleotides matching TRBD1. The CDR3 is 13 amino acids. The V segment lost 2 bases and the J segment 1 base; nucleotides outside the gene matches: 2. From germline, CDR1 is SQVTM and CDR2 ANQGSEA. CDR3 region: CSVETGESYEQYF. CDR3 coding DNA: TGCAGCGTTGAAACAGGGGAATCCTACGAGCAGTACTTC.

V gene TRBV4-2 combines with J gene TRBJ1-4; TRBD1 might be the D (6 bases). V lost 0 bases and J lost 8, with 13 bases in between. This CDR3 has 15 amino acids. Germline CDR1 and CDR2: LGHNA and YNFKEQ. The CDR3 sequence is CASSQERNREEKLFF. In DNA, the CDR3 is TGTGCCAGCAGCCAAGAGAGGAACAGGGAGGAAAAACTGTTTTTT.

The chain has TRBV6-5 and TRBJ1-6; D not resolved. This CDR3 region has 15 residues. V was pared by 6 bases and J by 7 bases, with 16 bases between. Germline-derived CDR1 and CDR2 are MNHEY and SVGAGI. CDR3 sequence (DNA): TGTGCCAGCAGCACGGCTGCTTTGAGGAATTCACCCCTCCACTTT. This sequence encodes CASSTAALRNSPLHF.

The J gene is TRBJ2-7, the V gene TRBV28; TRBD1 might be the D (5 bases). CDR1 MDHEN and CDR2 SYDVKM come from the germline V gene. The CDR3 is 13 amino acids. V lost 4 bases to trimming and J lost 4 bases, with 11 bases between them. The CDR3 bases are TGTGCCAGCAGTTGGGGCGAGGTATACGAGCAGTACTTC. Residues: CASSWGEVYEQYF.

This chain connects TRBV6-2 or TRBV6-3 to TRBJ2-6; 7 nucleotides match TRBD1. The CDR3 totals 17 residues. Germline V lookup: CDR1 MNHEY, CDR2 SVGEGT. Trimming removed 0 bases from V and 3 bases from J; junction bases left unmatched: 5. CDR3: CASSYSTGVVGANVLTF. For the CDR3, the DNA is TGTGCCAGCAGTTACTCAACAGGGGTTGTTGGGGCCAACGTCCTGACTTTC.

The chain uses TRBV13 and TRBJ2-2, with 7 bases lining up with TRBD1. CDR1 and CDR2 from the germline V gene are PRHDT and FYEKMQ (reference sequence). The CDR3 totals 14 residues. J lost 7 bases, V lost 7 bases, and 9 bases had no gene match. The DNA of the CDR3 is TGTGCCAGCACCACGACAGGGTTCGGCGGGGAGCTGTTTTTT. It encodes CASTTTGFGGELFF.

The J gene is TRBJ2-7, the V gene TRBV27; 9 positions match TRBD1. Germline V lookup: CDR1 MNHEY, CDR2 SMNVEV (reference sequence). The CDR3 runs to 13 residues. The ends lost 8 bases at V and 2 bases at J; junction bases unmatched: 4. CDR3 region: CASGRQGAYEQYF. The CDR3 DNA reads as TGTGCCAGCGGAAGACAGGGGGCCTACGAGCAGTACTTC.

The chain recombines TRBV14 with TRBJ1-4; 7 bases agree with TRBD1. The CDR3 consists of 15 residues. V lost 4 bases, J lost 8 bases, and 10 bases stayed unmatched. From germline, CDR1 is SGHDN and CDR2 FVKESK. DNA for the CDR3: TGTGCCAGCAGCCTAATGACAGGGTCGGCGGAAAAACTGTTTTTT. Its translation: CASSLMTGSAEKLFF.

CDR3 sequence (DNA): TGTGCCAGCAGTGAACCGCAGGGAAGATATACCGGGGAGCTGTTTTTT. This gives the protein CASSEPQGRYTGELFF. This sequence joins TRBV6-1 and TRBJ2-2; D might be TRBD1 (5 bases). Germline lookup yields CDR1 MNHNS and CDR2 SASEGT. Deletions cut 2 bases from V and 5 bases from J, with 15 bases between. This CDR3 has 16 residues.

The chain is built from TRBV5-5 and TRBJ1-1; D gene unclear. The CDR3 runs to 14 residues. V was trimmed by 0 bases and J by 5 bases, leaving 11 bases between them. Germline-derived CDR1 and CDR2 are SGHKS and YYEKEE (reference sequence). Here the CDR3 DNA reads TGTGCCAGCAGCTTGGGGGCGTTTGTAACTGAAGCTTTCTTT. As protein: CASSLGAFVTEAFF.

The chain employs TRBV12-5 and TRBJ2-2; 9 bases map to TRBD1. V trimming: 1 base; J trimming: 8 bases; junction bases outside the gene matches: 11. Per germline, CDR1 LGHNT and CDR2 FRNRAP. The CDR3 consists of 17 residues. CDR3 protein: CASGLALKGQGVGELFF. The DNA of the CDR3 is TGTGCTAGTGGTTTGGCCCTAAAGGGACAGGGCGTGGGGGAGCTGTTTTTT.

J is TRBJ1-2 and V is TRBV6-2 or TRBV6-3; D gene unclear. The ends were cut back, 0 bases at V and 8 bases at J, with 10 bases in the middle. Germline CDR1 is MNHEY and CDR2 is SVGEGT. The CDR3 has 13 amino acids. This CDR3 is CASSYSRFYGYTF. CDR3 sequence (DNA): TGTGCCAGCAGTTACTCGAGGTTCTACGGCTACACCTTC.

This rearrangement joins TRBV7-9 to TRBJ2-7, with 7 bases identical to TRBD1. Germline CDR1 SEHNR, CDR2 FQNEAQ (reference sequence). CDR3 size: 13 residues. V shed 3 bases and J 5 bases; nucleotides not matched to a gene: 4. This CDR3 is CASSLVGGDEQYF. The CDR3 DNA sequence: TGTGCCAGCAGCTTGGTAGGGGGCGACGAGCAGTACTTC.

This chain links TRBV7-2 with TRBJ2-3, with TRBD2 matching over 11 bases. Germline V CDR1 and CDR2: SGHTA, FQGNSA. The V and J ends lost 1 base and 4 bases, in that order; junction bases with no gene match: 7. This CDR3 is built from 17 residues. The CDR3 protein is CASSLGQGTSGPDTQYF. DNA of the CDR3: TGTGCCAGCAGCTTAGGCCAGGGGACTAGCGGCCCAGATACGCAGTATTTT.

This rearrangement joins TRBV28 to TRBJ2-7, with TRBD1 identical over 10 bases. This CDR3 contains 14 residues. The germline gives CDR1 MDHEN, CDR2 SYDVKM. V lost 6 bases and J lost 3; bases outside the gene matches: 5. The CDR3 DNA is TGTGCCAGCAGGCGCGACAGGGGGCACTACGAGCAGTACTTC. It specifies CASRRDRGHYEQYF.

The gene calls are TRBV6-5 and TRBJ2-1; the match to TRBD1 covers 8 bases. Germline trimming cut 7 bases from V and 7 bases from J; bases unmatched to any gene: 9. The germline gives CDR1 MNHEY, CDR2 SVGAGI. The CDR3 has 14 amino acids. The CDR3 reads CASTSGGAGNEQFF. CDR3 coding DNA: TGTGCCAGCACCTCAGGGGGCGCGGGGAATGAGCAGTTCTTC.

This chain uses TRBV6-1 with TRBJ1-6; TRBD1 is a possible D gene (6 bases). Trimming removed 1 base from V and 10 bases from J, with 17 bases in between. Germline CDR1 reads MNHNS; CDR2 reads SASEGT. This CDR3 is built from 16 residues. CDR3 residues: CASSEVQGRFGSPLHF. The CDR3, as DNA: TGTGCCAGCAGTGAAGTACAGGGCAGGTTTGGGTCACCCCTCCACTTT.